This T cell receptor beta chain derives from a study of T cells in Graves' hyperthyroidism and ophthalmopathy. This clonotype was recorded a few times. This CDR3 contains 16 residues. Germline values: CDR1 SGHRS, CDR2 YFSETQ. The J segment lost 5 bases and the V segment lost 4 bases, leaving 13 bases of the junction unmatched. Regions amplified from RNA transcripts were the TCR beta CDR3 regions. Carried out on the TCR CDR3, a first-round RT-PCR used the HTBI primer set. One entry per CDR3 protein, called by TCRdb with MiXCR from the multiplex PCR reads. The sample has fewer than 650,000 distinct CDR3 sequences, 46% seen once.

V is TRBV5-1 and J is TRBJ1-1, with 8 bases matching TRBD1. The specimen sequenced was peripheral blood or thyroid tissue (not recorded which). The source is an adult woman with Graves' disease, either hyperthyroidism or ophthalmopathy (not recorded which). CDR3 DNA sequence: TGCGCCAGCAGCCCTGAGGACAGGGTGAGTCGGACTGAAGCTTTCTTT. This encodes CASSPEDRVSRTEAFF.